The present TCR beta chain was sequenced within a study of shared clonotypes between healthy human individuals. Overall study: Each donor contributed plates that comprised three CD4 naive, three CD4 memory, two CD8 naive and one CD8 memory.

Concerning this clone itself: Its antigen remains unidentified.

The table came from immunoSEQ multiplex PCR; TCRdb's copy has only in-frame clones and leaves some out. This repertoire shows under 2.5 million clones, less than 95% found once; its top ten account for 0.3% to 0.45%. Study outcomes and limitations: Shared clonotypes across all four donors exceeded non-shared ones in generation probability.

The study enrolled healthy HIV-negative adults without recent acute infections or vaccinations as donors. The sequence was obtained from a man between 18 and 29 years old in good health. Some clones in this sample may be carry-over from other donors' samples. Sequenced: naive CD4+ T cells from PBMCs. This sample's subset: CD45RA+ positively selected.

The CDR3 sequence: CASSEGGQVRETQYF. The DNA for the CDR3 is TGTGCCAGCAGTGAAGGTGGGCAGGTGAGAGAGACCCAGTACTTC. V gene TRBV2 combines with J gene TRBJ2-5; D is unresolved. V lost 1 base, J lost 4 bases, and 13 bases lay in between. Per the germline V gene, CDR1 is SNHLY and CDR2 is FYNNEI. The CDR3 sequence is 15 residues long.